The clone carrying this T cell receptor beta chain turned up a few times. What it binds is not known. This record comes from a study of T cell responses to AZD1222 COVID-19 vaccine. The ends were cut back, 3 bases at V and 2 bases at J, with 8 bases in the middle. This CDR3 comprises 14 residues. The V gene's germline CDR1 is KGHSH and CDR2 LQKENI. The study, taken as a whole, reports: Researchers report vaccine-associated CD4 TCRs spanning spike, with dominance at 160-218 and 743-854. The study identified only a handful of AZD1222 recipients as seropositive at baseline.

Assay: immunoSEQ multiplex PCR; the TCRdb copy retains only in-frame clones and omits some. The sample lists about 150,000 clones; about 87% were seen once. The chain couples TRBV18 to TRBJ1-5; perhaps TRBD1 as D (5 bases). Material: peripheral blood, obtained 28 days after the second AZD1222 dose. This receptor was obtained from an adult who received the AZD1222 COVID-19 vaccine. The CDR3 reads CASSPGGGNQPQHF. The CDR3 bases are TGTGCCAGCTCACCCGGGGGGGGCAATCAGCCCCAGCATTTT.